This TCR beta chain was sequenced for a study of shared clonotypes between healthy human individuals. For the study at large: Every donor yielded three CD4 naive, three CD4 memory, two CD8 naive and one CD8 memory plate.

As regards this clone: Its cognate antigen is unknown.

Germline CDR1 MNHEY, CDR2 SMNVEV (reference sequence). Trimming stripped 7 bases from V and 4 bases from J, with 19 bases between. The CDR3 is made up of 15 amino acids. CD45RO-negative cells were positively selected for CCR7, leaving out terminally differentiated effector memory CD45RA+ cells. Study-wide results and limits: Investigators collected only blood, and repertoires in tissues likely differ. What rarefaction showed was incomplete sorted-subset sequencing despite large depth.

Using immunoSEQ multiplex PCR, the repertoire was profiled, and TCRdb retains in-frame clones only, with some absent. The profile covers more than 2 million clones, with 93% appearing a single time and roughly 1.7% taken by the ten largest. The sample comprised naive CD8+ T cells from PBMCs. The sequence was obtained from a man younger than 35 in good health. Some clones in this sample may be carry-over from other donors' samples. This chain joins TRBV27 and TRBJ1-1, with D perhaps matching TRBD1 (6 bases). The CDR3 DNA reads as TGTGCCAGCACTCCCCGGGGGCCCTTTAGCACTGAAGCTTTCTTT. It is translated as CASTPRGPFSTEAFF.